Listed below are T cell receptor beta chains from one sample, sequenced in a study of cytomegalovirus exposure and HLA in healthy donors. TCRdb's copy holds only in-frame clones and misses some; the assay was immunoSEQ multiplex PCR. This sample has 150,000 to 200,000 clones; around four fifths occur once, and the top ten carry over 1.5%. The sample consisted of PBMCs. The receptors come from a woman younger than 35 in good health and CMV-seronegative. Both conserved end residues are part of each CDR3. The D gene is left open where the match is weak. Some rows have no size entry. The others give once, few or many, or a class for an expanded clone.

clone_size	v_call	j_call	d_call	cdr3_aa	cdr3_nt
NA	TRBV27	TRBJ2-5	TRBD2	CASRPSGGTQYF	TGTGCCAGCAGACCTAGCGGGGGCACCCAGTACTTC
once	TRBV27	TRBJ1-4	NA	CASLQGYNEKLFF	TGTGCCAGCCTACAGGGATATAATGAAAAACTGTTTTTT
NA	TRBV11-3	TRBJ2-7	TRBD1	CASSIPGQGYEQYF	TGTGCCAGCAGCATACCGGGACAGGGGTACGAGCAGTACTTC
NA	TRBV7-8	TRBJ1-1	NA	CASSWQGFTEAFF	TGTGCCAGCAGCTGGCAGGGGTTCACTGAAGCTTTCTTT
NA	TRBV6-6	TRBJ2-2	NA	CASSYRGPNTGELFF	TGTGCCAGCAGTTACAGGGGCCCCAACACCGGGGAGCTGTTTTTT
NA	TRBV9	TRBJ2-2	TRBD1	CASSRDRANTGELFF	TGTGCCAGCAGCCGGGACAGAGCGAACACCGGGGAGCTGTTTTTT
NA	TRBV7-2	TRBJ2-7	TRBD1	CASSLEDGTGKQYF	TGTGCCAGCAGCCTAGAGGATGGGACAGGCAAGCAGTACTTC
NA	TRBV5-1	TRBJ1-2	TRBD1	CASRETGDYGYTF	TGCGCCAGCCGGGAGACAGGGGACTATGGCTACACCTTC
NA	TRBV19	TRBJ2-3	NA	CASSIAGPDTQYF	TGTGCCAGTAGTATCGCGGGGCCAGATACGCAGTATTTT
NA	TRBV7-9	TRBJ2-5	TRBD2	CASSLYSGGRSQETQYF	TGTGCCAGCAGCTTATACAGCGGGGGACGATCCCAAGAGACCCAGTACTTC
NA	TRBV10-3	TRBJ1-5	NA	CAISESNRARADIRESQPQHF	TGTGCCATCAGTGAGTCGAATCGGGCCAGGGCGGATATTCGGGAGAGTCAGCCCCAGCATTTT
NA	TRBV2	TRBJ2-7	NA	CASSKDQAPEQYF	TGTGCCAGCAGTAAAGACCAGGCCCCCGAGCAGTACTTC
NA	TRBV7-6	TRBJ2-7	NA	CASSRAAQASYEQYF	TGTGCCAGCAGCCGAGCTGCACAGGCCTCCTACGAGCAGTACTTC
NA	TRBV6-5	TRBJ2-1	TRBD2	CASSPWGGGAVEQFF	TGTGCCAGCAGCCCCTGGGGCGGGGGGGCTGTGGAGCAGTTCTTC
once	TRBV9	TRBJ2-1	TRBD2	CASSVGFVGGGNEQFF	TGTGCCAGCAGCGTAGGTTTTGTCGGGGGGGGTAATGAGCAGTTCTTC
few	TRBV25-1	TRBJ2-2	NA	CASSDRLLLGTGELFF	TGTGCCAGCAGTGACCGACTGCTGCTCGGCACCGGGGAGCTGTTTTTT
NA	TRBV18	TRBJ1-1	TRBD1	CASSRDRNTEAFF	TGTGCCAGCTCCCGGGACAGAAACACTGAAGCTTTCTTT
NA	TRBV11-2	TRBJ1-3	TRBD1	CASSSDRAGNTIYF	TGTGCCAGCAGCTCCGACAGGGCTGGAAACACCATATATTTT
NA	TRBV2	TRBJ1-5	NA	CASSEGKGGQPQHF	TGTGCCAGCAGTGAAGGAAAGGGAGGGCAGCCCCAGCATTTT
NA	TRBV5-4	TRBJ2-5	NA	CASSLEGRGGRRTQYF	TGTGCCAGCAGCTTGGAGGGCAGGGGTGGCCGTAGGACCCAGTACTTC
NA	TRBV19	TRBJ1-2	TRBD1	CASTSGQFYGYTF	TGTGCCAGTACCTCGGGACAGTTCTATGGCTACACCTTC
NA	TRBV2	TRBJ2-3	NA	CASTAQGVSTDTQYF	TGTGCCAGCACGGCACAGGGCGTCAGCACAGATACGCAGTATTTT
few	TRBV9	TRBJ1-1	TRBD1	CASSVGTGVATEAFF	TGTGCCAGCAGCGTAGGGACAGGGGTGGCAACTGAAGCTTTCTTT
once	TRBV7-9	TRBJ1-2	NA	CASRAGSYGYTF	TGTGCCAGCAGGGCAGGGTCTTATGGCTACACCTTC
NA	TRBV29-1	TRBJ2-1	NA	CSVVGGDYNEQFF	TGCAGCGTTGTTGGGGGCGACTACAATGAGCAGTTCTTC
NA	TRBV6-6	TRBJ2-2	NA	CASSYVGSIGAGELFF	TGTGCCAGCAGTTACGTGGGAAGCATAGGGGCCGGGGAGCTGTTTTTT
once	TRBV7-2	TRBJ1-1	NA	CASSLAVGGTEAFF	TGTGCCAGCAGCCTGGCGGTGGGGGGAACTGAAGCTTTCTTT
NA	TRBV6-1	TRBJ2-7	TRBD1	CASKYRGGRSYEQYF	TGTGCCAGCAAGTACCGAGGGGGCAGGTCCTACGAGCAGTACTTC
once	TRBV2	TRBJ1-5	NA	CASSERAASVASNQPQHF	TGTGCCAGCAGTGAGAGGGCAGCCAGCGTAGCTAGCAATCAGCCCCAGCATTTT
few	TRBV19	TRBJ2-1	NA	CASSPRTGYNEQFF	TGTGCCAGTAGTCCGCGAACAGGGTACAATGAGCAGTTCTTC
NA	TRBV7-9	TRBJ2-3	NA	CSSSVLLDGSTDTQYF	TGTTCCAGCAGCGTGCTACTAGATGGGTCCACAGATACGCAGTATTTT
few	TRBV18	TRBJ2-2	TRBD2	CASSPRGVLNTGELFF	TGTGCCAGCTCACCCCGGGGGGTCCTCAACACCGGGGAGCTGTTTTTT
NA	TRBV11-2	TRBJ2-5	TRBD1	CASSVNGQGVETQYF	TGTGCCAGCAGCGTGAATGGACAGGGGGTTGAGACCCAGTACTTC
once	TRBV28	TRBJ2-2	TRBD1	CASSLGRGLSTGELFF	TGTGCCAGCAGTTTAGGAAGGGGGCTTAGCACCGGGGAGCTGTTTTTT
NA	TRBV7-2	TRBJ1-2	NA	CASSLIGGGYGYTF	TGTGCCAGCAGCTTAATTGGGGGGGGCTATGGCTACACCTTC
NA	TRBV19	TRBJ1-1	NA	CASGWGGAGPEAFF	TGTGCCAGTGGGTGGGGGGGAGCAGGCCCTGAAGCTTTCTTT
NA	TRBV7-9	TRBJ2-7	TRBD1	CSSSSWTGRTYEQYF	TGTTCCAGCAGCTCCTGGACAGGGAGGACCTACGAGCAGTACTTC
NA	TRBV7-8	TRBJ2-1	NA	CASSSGSGRFYNEQFF	TGTGCCAGCAGCTCCGGAAGCGGACGGTTCTACAATGAGCAGTTCTTC
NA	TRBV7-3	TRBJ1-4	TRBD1	CASSPVLRTGGFATNEKLFF	TGTGCCAGCAGCCCTGTTTTGAGGACAGGGGGCTTCGCAACTAATGAAAAACTGTTTTTT
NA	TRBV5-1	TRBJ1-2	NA	CASSWARQDGYTF	TGCGCCAGCAGCTGGGCCCGGCAAGATGGCTACACCTTC
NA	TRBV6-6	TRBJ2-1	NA	CASSGLRDSPLNEQFF	TGTGCCAGCAGCGGACTACGGGACAGTCCTTTAAATGAGCAGTTCTTC
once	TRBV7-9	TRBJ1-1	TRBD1	CASSRQGGSTEAFF	TGTGCCAGCAGCCGACAGGGGGGGTCCACTGAAGCTTTCTTT
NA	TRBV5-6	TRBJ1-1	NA	CASSLDRASEAFF	TGTGCCAGCAGCTTGGACAGGGCGTCTGAAGCTTTCTTT
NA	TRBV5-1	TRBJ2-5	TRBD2	CASSPGGSGQETQYF	TGCGCCAGCAGCCCCGGTGGTAGCGGGCAAGAGACCCAGTACTTC
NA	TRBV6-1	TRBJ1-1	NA	CASKRGQHTEAFF	TGTGCCAGCAAACGAGGACAGCACACTGAAGCTTTCTTT
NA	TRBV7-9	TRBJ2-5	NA	CASSLRQGPQETQYF	TGTGCCAGCAGCTTGAGGCAGGGGCCCCAAGAGACCCAGTACTTC
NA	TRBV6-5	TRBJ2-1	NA	CASRGPGRNEQFF	TGTGCCAGCAGAGGTCCAGGGCGTAATGAGCAGTTCTTC
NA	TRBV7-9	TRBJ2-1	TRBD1	CASSLRTGTYNEQFF	TGTGCCAGCAGCTTAAGGACAGGGACATACAATGAGCAGTTCTTC
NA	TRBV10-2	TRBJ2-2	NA	CASSDGGHTVSEELFF	TGCGCCAGCAGTGACGGGGGGCACACCGTCTCCGAGGAGCTGTTTTTT
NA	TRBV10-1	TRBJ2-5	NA	CASSPGRVEEAQYF	TGCGCCAGCAGCCCGGGCAGGGTCGAAGAGGCCCAGTACTTC
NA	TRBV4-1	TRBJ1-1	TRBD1	CAIARDRGQTEAFF	TGCGCCATCGCCCGGGACAGGGGGCAGACTGAAGCTTTCTTT
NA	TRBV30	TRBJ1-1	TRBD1	CAWSGTTGISEAFF	TGTGCCTGGAGTGGAACGACAGGGATTTCTGAAGCTTTCTTT
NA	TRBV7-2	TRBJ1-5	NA	CASSRRGLNQPQHF	TGTGCCAGCAGTCGACGGGGTCTCAATCAGCCCCAGCATTTT
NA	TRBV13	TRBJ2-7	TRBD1	CASSLGTGGYEQYF	TGTGCCAGCAGCTTGGGGACAGGGGGCTACGAGCAGTACTTC